These 31 T cell receptor beta chains originate from one sample sequenced in a study of shared T cell receptors in the human thymus. This table comes from immunoSEQ multiplex PCR, and its TCRdb copy is limited to in-frame clones, with some not included. The data show about 540,000 clones, about 80% seen once. This same sample was also taken into another study, of human thymus T cells.

Sequencing was carried out using thymocytes. These receptors were obtained from a boy in the first two years of life with a congenital heart defect.

The chain combines TRBV19 with TRBJ2-7; the D gene is possibly TRBD2 (6 bases). Germline V gene sequence: CDR1 LNHDA, CDR2 SQIVND (reference sequence). Trimming left V 6 bases short and J 6 bases short, with 18 bases between. This CDR3 is built from 14 residues. The CDR3 here is CASSKSGTDGEQYF. DNA for the CDR3: TGTGCCAGTAGCAAATCCGGGACTGACGGCGAGCAGTACTTC.

The genes are TRBV19 and TRBJ2-1, with a weak D call TRBD2 (6 bases). This CDR3 spans 16 amino acids. Per germline, CDR1 LNHDA and CDR2 SQIVND (reference sequence). V lost 5 bases and J lost 0, with 14 bases in between. CDR3 sequence (DNA): TGTGCCAGTAGTTCCTTAATGGGGGGCTCCTACAATGAGCAGTTCTTC. Its protein product is CASSSLMGGSYNEQFF.

This rearrangement joins TRBV27 to TRBJ1-2; 11 bases agree with TRBD1. The CDR3 is made up of 17 amino acids. V was clipped by 5 bases and J by 6 bases; unmatched bases: 14. Germline CDR1 MNHEY, CDR2 SMNVEV (reference sequence). The CDR3 sequence: CASSPRTGGASVNGYTF. In DNA form, the CDR3 reads TGTGCCAGCAGTCCCCGGACAGGGGGCGCGTCTGTCAATGGCTACACCTTC.

The chain employs TRBV2 and TRBJ2-3, with a possible D match to TRBD2 (6 bases). Germline loops: CDR1 SNHLY, CDR2 FYNNEI. This CDR3 contains 16 residues. With 3 bases removed from V and 2 bases from J, the gap between germline ends came to 15 bases. The CDR3 protein is CASSEGPSGVTDTQYF. The CDR3 DNA sequence: TGTGCCAGCAGTGAGGGGCCGTCGGGGGTCACAGATACGCAGTATTTT.

The chain is built from TRBV28 and TRBJ1-5; 7 bases map to TRBD1. This CDR3 contains 13 residues. Trimming at V came to 8 bases and at J to 7 bases, leaving 8 bases not matched to a gene. CDR1 is MDHEN and CDR2 is SYDVKM in the germline V gene. The CDR3 DNA sequence: TGTGCCAGCTACAGGGGAAGGAACCAGCCCCAGCATTTT. The encoded protein is CASYRGRNQPQHF.

V gene TRBV6-5 combines with J gene TRBJ2-7, with 9 positions matching TRBD1. The CDR3 totals 14 residues. V lost 6 bases, J lost 4 bases, and 7 bases stayed unmatched. Germline loops: CDR1 MNHEY, CDR2 SVGAGI. CDR3 sequence: CASSPRQGEYEQYF. The CDR3 nucleotides read TGTGCCAGCAGCCCCCGACAGGGGGAATACGAGCAGTACTTC.

The chain carries TRBV15 and TRBJ2-7, with D possibly matching TRBD2 (6 bases). Germline lookup yields CDR1 LNHNV and CDR2 YYDKDF (reference sequence). V lost 1 base and J 2 bases, leaving 15 bases between the germline ends. This CDR3 is built from 16 residues. The CDR3 spells CATSRGTCGITYEQYF. CDR3 sequence (DNA): TGTGCCACCAGCAGAGGGACTTGCGGGATCACCTACGAGCAGTACTTC. Looking up the rest from reference TRBV15 and TRBJ2-7 gives the full variable domain: DAMVIQNPRYQVTQFGKPVTLSCSQTLNHNVMYWYQQKSSQAPKLLFHYYDKDFNNEADTPDNFQSRRPNTSFCFLDIRSPGLGDTAMYLCATSRGTCGITYEQYFGPGTRLTVT.

The V gene is TRBV14, the J gene TRBJ2-1; the match to TRBD2 covers 8 bases. The CDR3 is made up of 13 amino acids. V was pared by 4 bases and J by 5 bases, with 1 base of the junction left unmatched. Germline assignment: CDR1 SGHDN and CDR2 FVKESK. The CDR3 coding sequence is TGTGCCAGCAGCCGTAGCGGGGACAATGAGCAGTTCTTC. Translating it yields CASSRSGDNEQFF.

The chain recombines TRBV11-3 with TRBJ2-4, with D possibly matching TRBD2 (5 bases). The V gene's germline CDR1 is SGHNT and CDR2 YENEEA. This CDR3 comprises 16 residues. V gave up 2 bases and J gave up 4 bases, with 15 bases separating them. Here the CDR3 reads CASSLSRTWGKNIQYF. CDR3 bases: TGTGCCAGCAGCTTAAGCAGGACTTGGGGTAAAAACATTCAGTACTTC.

Only one count was recorded for this clone. V is TRBV2 and J is TRBJ2-5, with 14 bases identical to TRBD2. With 6 bases clipped from V and 4 bases from J, the junction kept 4 bases outside the gene matches. The CDR3 covers 15 residues. CDR1 SNHLY and CDR2 FYNNEI come from the germline V gene. CDR3 in amino acids: CASRGTSGSLETQYF. The CDR3 DNA reads as TGTGCCAGCAGGGGGACTAGCGGGAGCTTAGAGACCCAGTACTTC.

V and J are TRBV9 and TRBJ2-7; tentative D call: TRBD2 (5 bases). This CDR3 spans 13 amino acids. The V gene lost 3 bases and the J gene lost 4 bases, with 11 bases spanning the gap. CDR1 and CDR2 (germline): SGDLS, YYNGEE. The CDR3 sequence: CASSAASGYEQYF. CDR3 DNA: TGTGCCAGCAGCGCAGCGAGCGGTTACGAGCAGTACTTC.

V and J are TRBV30 and TRBJ2-7; TRBD2 is a possible D gene (5 bases). Trimming pared 4 bases from V and 0 bases from J, leaving 28 bases between. The germline V gene has CDR1 GTSNPN and CDR2 SVGIG (reference sequence). The CDR3 consists of 19 residues. CDR3: CAWKCSSTIGYGSSYEQYF. CDR3 sequence (DNA): TGTGCCTGGAAATGCAGTTCCACGATAGGGTATGGGAGCTCCTACGAGCAGTACTTC.

This clone was seen a handful of times. The V call is TRBV29-1, the J call TRBJ2-5, with a weak D call TRBD1 (6 bases). V lost 7 bases and J lost 2, with 14 bases in between. CDR1 is SQVTM, CDR2 ANQGSEA, per germline. CDR3 size: 13 residues. CDR3: CSANRTEQETQYF. The CDR3 DNA reads as TGCAGCGCCAACCGGACAGAACAAGAGACCCAGTACTTC.

The chain uses TRBV19 and TRBJ1-1, with D unclear. Germline V gene sequence: CDR1 LNHDA, CDR2 SQIVND (reference sequence). V was trimmed by 1 base and J by 0 bases, leaving 15 bases between them. This CDR3 is 17 amino acids long. The CDR3 is CASSIGGLRELNTEAFF. The CDR3 DNA follows: TGTGCCAGTAGTATAGGCGGTTTGAGGGAGCTGAACACTGAAGCTTTCTTT.

V usage is TRBV6-6 and J usage is TRBJ2-7; 8 positions agree with TRBD2. Germline V lookup: CDR1 MNHNY, CDR2 SVGAGI (reference sequence). This CDR3 has 14 residues. J gave up 2 bases and V 9 bases, and 9 bases lay outside the gene matches. CDR3 sequence reads: CASSGGEATYEQYF. As DNA, the CDR3 is TGTGCCAGTTCGGGGGGGGAGGCAACCTACGAGCAGTACTTC.

The V call is TRBV27, the J call TRBJ2-7, with 8 bases aligning to TRBD2. With V trimmed by 6 bases and J by 6 bases, 7 bases remained unmatched. Germline CDR1 and CDR2: MNHEY and SMNVEV (reference sequence). CDR3 size: 13 residues. The CDR3 sequence: CASRNGRAAEQYF. The CDR3 nucleotides read TGTGCCAGCAGGAACGGGAGGGCTGCCGAGCAGTACTTC.

This clone was counted a single time. The chain carries TRBV4-3 and TRBJ2-2, with TRBD2 matching over 8 bases. Germline assignment: CDR1 LGHNA and CDR2 YSLEER. V lost 6 bases to trimming and J lost 3 bases; unmatched junction nucleotides: 12. The CDR3 contains 17 residues. The chain's CDR3 is CASSPGLAQSDTGELFF. In nucleotides, the CDR3 is TGCGCCAGCAGTCCTGGACTAGCCCAATCTGACACCGGGGAGCTGTTTTTT.

This chain uses TRBV6-6 with TRBJ1-1; D is unclear. Trimming pared 6 bases from V and 1 base from J, leaving 12 bases between. There are 14 residues in the CDR3. Germline V CDR1 and CDR2: MNHNY, SVGAGI (reference sequence). CDR3 sequence (DNA): TGTGCCAGCAGAGTCGACGGGGAGAACACTGAAGCTTTCTTT. Translated: CASRVDGENTEAFF.

This chain joins TRBV10-3 and TRBJ2-5, with D possibly matching TRBD2 (5 bases). The germline V gene encodes CDR1 ENHRY and CDR2 SYGVKD. This CDR3 region has 13 residues. V was cut by 11 bases and J by 5 bases, with 18 bases left in between. This CDR3 reads CASRAQALETQYF. CDR3 nucleotide sequence: TGTGCCTCGAGGGCCCAAGCCCTGGAGACCCAGTACTTC.

For this clone: Other DNA sequences within the sample encode an identical CDR3. The chain couples TRBV9 to TRBJ2-7; TRBD2 agrees at 13 bases. Germline CDR1 SGDLS, CDR2 YYNGEE. This CDR3 contains 15 residues. Losses at the gene ends were 3 bases for V and 2 bases for J; bases not matched to a gene: 2. The CDR3: CASSAGTSGTYEQYF. The CDR3 DNA reads as TGTGCCAGCAGCGCAGGGACTAGCGGGACCTACGAGCAGTACTTC.

This chain uses TRBV4-1 with TRBJ2-3, with 16 bases lining up with TRBD2. The CDR3 is made up of 19 amino acids. Trimming cost V 4 bases and J 3 bases; bases outside gene matches: 10. Germline CDR1 and CDR2: MGHRA and YSYEKL. CDR3 sequence reads: CASSLSGTSGRALTDTQYF. CDR3 nucleotides: TGCGCCAGCAGCCTCTCCGGGACTAGCGGGAGGGCCTTAACAGATACGCAGTATTTT.

In its sample, this clone was seen a few times. The V and J genes are TRBV5-6 and TRBJ2-3; D not resolved. The germline gives CDR1 SGHDT, CDR2 YYEEEE. Trimming took off 0 bases at V and 1 base at J, with 6 bases between the two ends. This CDR3 is built from 14 residues. CDR3 sequence: CASSLAERTDTQYF. The CDR3 bases are TGTGCCAGCAGCTTGGCGGAGCGCACAGATACGCAGTATTTT.

The J gene is TRBJ2-7, the V gene TRBV4-2; TRBD1 agrees at 7 bases. The V gene end was trimmed by 1 base and the J gene end by 0 bases; junction bases not matched to a gene: 6. The length of the CDR3 is 16 residues. CDR1 is LGHNA, CDR2 YNFKEQ, per germline. The CDR3 sequence: CASSQGAGGSSYEQYF. The CDR3 nucleotides read TGTGCCAGCAGCCAAGGCGCAGGGGGTAGCTCCTACGAGCAGTACTTC.

The genes are TRBV29-1 and TRBJ1-3; tentative D call: TRBD1 (5 bases). CDR1 and CDR2 from the germline V gene are SQVTM and ANQGSEA. Trimming shortened V by 2 bases and J by 0 bases, and 8 bases separated the two germline ends. This CDR3 contains 14 residues. CDR3 amino acids: CSVELGLSGNTIYF. CDR3 DNA: TGCAGCGTTGAACTGGGGCTCTCTGGAAACACCATATATTTT.

This chain connects TRBV5-1 to TRBJ2-7; either TRBD1 or TRBD2 may fit D (6 bases each). Trimming took off 4 bases at V and 2 bases at J, with 13 bases between the two ends. The CDR3 is 14 residues long. The germline V gene has CDR1 SGHRS and CDR2 YFSETQ. CDR3 sequence: CASSVGGGTYEQYF. In DNA form, the CDR3 reads TGCGCCAGCAGCGTGGGGGGCGGGACCTACGAGCAGTACTTC.

The chain links TRBV5-1 to TRBJ2-1; D uncertain. The germline V and J ends were trimmed by 4 bases and 3 bases, with 8 bases remaining between them. This CDR3 has 13 residues. Germline assignment: CDR1 SGHRS and CDR2 YFSETQ. The CDR3 sequence is CASSGPNYNEQFF. The DNA for the CDR3 is TGCGCCAGCAGCGGGCCTAACTACAATGAGCAGTTCTTC.

The J gene is TRBJ2-2, the V gene TRBV4-1, with 7 bases that match TRBD1. Per germline, CDR1 MGHRA and CDR2 YSYEKL. The length of the CDR3 is 16 residues. The V gene end was trimmed by 0 bases and the J gene end by 7 bases; junction bases not matched to a gene: 8. CDR3 in amino acids: CASSQEWTGSGGELFF. CDR3 DNA: TGCGCCAGCAGCCAAGAATGGACAGGTTCGGGCGGGGAGCTGTTTTTT.

The chain joins TRBV14 to TRBJ2-1; 7 bases map to TRBD1. V shed 4 bases and J 4 bases; nucleotides not matched to a gene: 7. Per the germline V gene, CDR1 is SGHDN and CDR2 is FVKESK. The length of the CDR3 is 15 residues. The CDR3: CASSRDGQAYNEQFF. CDR3 DNA sequence: TGTGCCAGCAGCCGCGACGGACAGGCGTACAATGAGCAGTTCTTC. The variable domain in full, completed from reference TRBV14 and TRBJ2-1, reads EAGVTQFPSHSVIEKGQTVTLRCDPISGHDNLYWYRRVMGKEIKFLLHFVKESKQDESGMPNNRFLAERTGGTYSTLKVQPAELEDSGVYFCASSRDGQAYNEQFFGPGTRLTVL.

The chain combines TRBV9 with TRBJ1-2; D is perhaps TRBD1 (5 bases). The V end was cut by 1 base, the J end by 0 bases, with 10 bases between. Germline V lookup: CDR1 SGDLS, CDR2 YYNGEE. There are 15 residues in the CDR3. CDR3 region: CASSVTRQSNYGYTF. DNA of the CDR3: TGTGCCAGCAGCGTAACACGACAGTCTAACTATGGCTACACCTTC.

The J gene is TRBJ1-1, the V gene TRBV27, with 10 positions matching TRBD1. J lost 3 bases, V lost 7 bases, and 5 bases had no gene match. The CDR3 has 14 residues. Germline loops: CDR1 MNHEY, CDR2 SMNVEV (reference sequence). CDR3 DNA: TGTGCCAGCAACAGACAGGGGGCGGACACTGAAGCTTTCTTT. Amino acid sequence: CASNRQGADTEAFF.

This clone was seen only a few times. V gene TRBV7-2 combines with J gene TRBJ2-7, with TRBD1 matching 8 bases. CDR3 length: 17 residues. CDR1 and CDR2 (germline): SGHTA, FQGNSA. Unmatched junction bases numbered 16, after V lost 5 bases and J lost 4 bases. CDR3 in DNA: TGTGCCAGCAGCCCCCAGTGGTCGACAGGGGCGAATTACGAGCAGTACTTC. This sequence encodes CASSPQWSTGANYEQYF.